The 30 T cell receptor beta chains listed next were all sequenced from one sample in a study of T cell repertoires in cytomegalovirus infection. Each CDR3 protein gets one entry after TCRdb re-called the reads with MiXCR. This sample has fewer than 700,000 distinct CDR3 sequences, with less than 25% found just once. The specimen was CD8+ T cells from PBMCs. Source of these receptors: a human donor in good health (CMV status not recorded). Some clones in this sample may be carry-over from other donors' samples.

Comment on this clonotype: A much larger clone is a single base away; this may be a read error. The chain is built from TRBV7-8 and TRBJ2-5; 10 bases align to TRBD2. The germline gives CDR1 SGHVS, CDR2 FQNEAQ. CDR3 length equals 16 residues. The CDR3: CAGSLALASGGETQYF. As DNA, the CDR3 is TGTGCCGGCAGCTTAGCGCTGGCTAGCGGGGGAGAGACCCAGTACTTC.

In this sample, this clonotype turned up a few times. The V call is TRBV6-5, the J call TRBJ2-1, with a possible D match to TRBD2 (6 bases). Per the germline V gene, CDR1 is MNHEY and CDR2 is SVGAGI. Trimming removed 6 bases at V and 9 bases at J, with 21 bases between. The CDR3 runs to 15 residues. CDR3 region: CASSRRASEVGEQFF. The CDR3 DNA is TGTGCCAGCAGCCGGCGGGCTAGCGAGGTGGGTGAGCAGTTCTTC.

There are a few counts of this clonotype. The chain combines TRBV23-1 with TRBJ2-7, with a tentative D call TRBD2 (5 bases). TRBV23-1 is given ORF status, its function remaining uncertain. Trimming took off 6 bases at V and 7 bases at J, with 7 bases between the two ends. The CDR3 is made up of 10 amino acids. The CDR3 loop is CASSRLEQYF. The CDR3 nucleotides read TGCGCCAGCAGCCGACTAGAGCAGTACTTC.

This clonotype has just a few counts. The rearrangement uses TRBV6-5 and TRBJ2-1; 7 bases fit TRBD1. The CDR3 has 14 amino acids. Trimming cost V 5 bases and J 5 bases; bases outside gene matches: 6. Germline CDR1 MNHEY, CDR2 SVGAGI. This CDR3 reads CASSPGTANNEQFF. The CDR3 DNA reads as TGTGCCAGCAGTCCGGGGACAGCAAACAATGAGCAGTTCTTC.

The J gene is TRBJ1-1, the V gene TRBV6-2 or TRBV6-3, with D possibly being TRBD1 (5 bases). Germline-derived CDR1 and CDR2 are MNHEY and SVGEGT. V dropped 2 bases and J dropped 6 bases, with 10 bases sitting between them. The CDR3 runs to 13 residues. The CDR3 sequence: CASSYIGGAEAFF. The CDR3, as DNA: TGTGCCAGCAGTTACATAGGAGGGGCTGAAGCTTTCTTT.

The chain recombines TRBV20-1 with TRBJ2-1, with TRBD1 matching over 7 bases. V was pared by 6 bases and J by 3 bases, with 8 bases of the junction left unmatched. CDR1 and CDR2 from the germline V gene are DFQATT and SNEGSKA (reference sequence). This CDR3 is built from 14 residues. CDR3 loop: CSAPGTEDYNEQFF. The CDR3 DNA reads TGCAGTGCGCCCGGGACAGAAGACTACAATGAGCAGTTCTTC.

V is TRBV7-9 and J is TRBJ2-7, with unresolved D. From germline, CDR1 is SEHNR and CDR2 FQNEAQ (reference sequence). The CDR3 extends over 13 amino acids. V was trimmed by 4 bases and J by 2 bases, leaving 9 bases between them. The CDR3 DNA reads TGTGCCAGCAGCTCTAACATGGCCTACGAGCAGTACGTC. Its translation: CASSSNMAYEQYV.

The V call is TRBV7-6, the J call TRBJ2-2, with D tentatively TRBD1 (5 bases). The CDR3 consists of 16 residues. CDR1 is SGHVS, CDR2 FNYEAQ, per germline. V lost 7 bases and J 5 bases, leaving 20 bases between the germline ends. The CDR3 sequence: CASIELGGRATGELFF. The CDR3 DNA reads TGTGCCAGCATCGAATTAGGCGGCAGGGCGACCGGGGAGCTGTTTTTT.

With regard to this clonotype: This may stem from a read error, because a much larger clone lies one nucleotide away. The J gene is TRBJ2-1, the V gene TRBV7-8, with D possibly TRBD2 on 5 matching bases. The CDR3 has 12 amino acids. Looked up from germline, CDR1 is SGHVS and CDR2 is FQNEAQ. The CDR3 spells CTSTREGSEQFF. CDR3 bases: TGTACCAGCACCCGGGAAGGCAGTGAGCAGTTCTTC.

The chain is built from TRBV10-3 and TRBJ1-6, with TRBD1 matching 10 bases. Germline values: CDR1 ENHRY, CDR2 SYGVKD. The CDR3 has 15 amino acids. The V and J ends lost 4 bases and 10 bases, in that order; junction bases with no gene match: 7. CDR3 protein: CAISVTGTGDSPLHF. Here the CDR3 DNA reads TGTGCCATCAGTGTAACCGGGACAGGGGACTCACCCCTCCACTTT.

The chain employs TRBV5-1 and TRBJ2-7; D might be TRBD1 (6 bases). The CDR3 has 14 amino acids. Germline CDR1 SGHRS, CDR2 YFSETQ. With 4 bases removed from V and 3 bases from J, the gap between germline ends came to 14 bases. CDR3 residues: CASSVRGPYYEQYF. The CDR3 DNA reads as TGCGCCAGCAGCGTCAGGGGCCCCTACTACGAGCAGTACTTC.

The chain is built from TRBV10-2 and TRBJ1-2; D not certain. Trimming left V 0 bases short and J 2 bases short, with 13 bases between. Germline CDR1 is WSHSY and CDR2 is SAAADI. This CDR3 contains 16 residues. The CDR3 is CASSESYFGQNYGYTF. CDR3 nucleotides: TGCGCCAGCAGTGAGTCGTACTTCGGGCAGAACTATGGCTACACCTTC.

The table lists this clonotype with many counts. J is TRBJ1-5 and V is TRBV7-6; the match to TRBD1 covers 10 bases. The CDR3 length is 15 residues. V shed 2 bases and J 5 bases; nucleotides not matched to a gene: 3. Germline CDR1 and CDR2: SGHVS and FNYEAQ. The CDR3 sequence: CASSLLGTGDQPQHF. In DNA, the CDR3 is TGTGCCAGCAGCTTACTCGGGACAGGGGATCAGCCCCAGCATTTT.

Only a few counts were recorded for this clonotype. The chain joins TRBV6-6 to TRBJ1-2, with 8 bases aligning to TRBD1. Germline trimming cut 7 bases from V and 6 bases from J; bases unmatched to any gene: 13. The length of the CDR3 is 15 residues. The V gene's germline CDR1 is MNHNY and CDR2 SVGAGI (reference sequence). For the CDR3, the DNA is TGTGCCAGCACCACGCCGAGACAGGGACAGGATGGCTACACCTTC. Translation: CASTTPRQGQDGYTF.

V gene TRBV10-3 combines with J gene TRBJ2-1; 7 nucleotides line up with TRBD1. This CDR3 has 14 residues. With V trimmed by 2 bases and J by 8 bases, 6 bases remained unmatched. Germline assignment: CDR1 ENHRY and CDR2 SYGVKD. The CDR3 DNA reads TGTGCCATCAGTGAGACAGGGGCCATCGATGAGCAGTTCTTC. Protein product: CAISETGAIDEQFF.

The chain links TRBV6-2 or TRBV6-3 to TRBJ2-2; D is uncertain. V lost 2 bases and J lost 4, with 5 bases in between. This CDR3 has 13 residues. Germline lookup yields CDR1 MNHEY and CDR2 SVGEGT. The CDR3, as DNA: TGTGCCAGCAGTTACGCCCGCACCGGGGAGCTGTTTTTT. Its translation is CASSYARTGELFF.

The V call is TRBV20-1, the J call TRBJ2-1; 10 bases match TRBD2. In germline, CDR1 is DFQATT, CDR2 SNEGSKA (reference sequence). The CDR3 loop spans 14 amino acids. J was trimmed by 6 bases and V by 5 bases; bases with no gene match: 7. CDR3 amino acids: CSAEVPSGGNEQFF. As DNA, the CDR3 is TGCAGTGCTGAAGTCCCTAGCGGGGGCAATGAGCAGTTCTTC.

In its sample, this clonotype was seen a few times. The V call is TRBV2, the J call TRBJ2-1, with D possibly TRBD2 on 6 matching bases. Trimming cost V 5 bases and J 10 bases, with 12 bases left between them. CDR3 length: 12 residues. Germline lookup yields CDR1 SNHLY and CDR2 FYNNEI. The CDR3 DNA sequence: TGTGCCAGCAGTCAGACTAGTACGGAGCAGTTCTTC. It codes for CASSQTSTEQFF.

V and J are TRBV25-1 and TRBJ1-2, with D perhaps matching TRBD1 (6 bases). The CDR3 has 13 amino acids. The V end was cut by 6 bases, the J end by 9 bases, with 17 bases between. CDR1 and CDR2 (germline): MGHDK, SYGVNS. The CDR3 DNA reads TGTGCCAGCAGCTATTCCTCCAGGGGTAGCTACACCTTC. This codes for CASSYSSRGSYTF.

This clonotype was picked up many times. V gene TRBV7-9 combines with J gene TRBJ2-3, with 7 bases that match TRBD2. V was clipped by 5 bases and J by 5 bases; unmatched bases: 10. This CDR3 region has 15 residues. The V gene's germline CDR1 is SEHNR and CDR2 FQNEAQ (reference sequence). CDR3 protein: CASSDLAAPGDTQYF. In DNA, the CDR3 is TGTGCCAGCAGCGATCTAGCGGCCCCGGGAGATACGCAGTATTTT. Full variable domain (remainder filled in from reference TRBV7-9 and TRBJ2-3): DTGVSQNPRHKITKRGQNVTFRCDPISEHNRLYWYRQTLGQGPEFLTYFQNEAQLEKSRLLSDRFSAERPKGSFSTLEIQRTEQGDSAMYLCASSDLAAPGDTQYFGPGTRLTVL.

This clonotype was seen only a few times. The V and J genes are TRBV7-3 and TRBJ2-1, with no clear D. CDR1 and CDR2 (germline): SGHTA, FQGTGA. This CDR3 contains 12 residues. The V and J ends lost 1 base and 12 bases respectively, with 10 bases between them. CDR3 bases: TGTGCCAGCAGCTTAAGTAAGCCGGGGCAGTTCTTC. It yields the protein CASSLSKPGQFF.

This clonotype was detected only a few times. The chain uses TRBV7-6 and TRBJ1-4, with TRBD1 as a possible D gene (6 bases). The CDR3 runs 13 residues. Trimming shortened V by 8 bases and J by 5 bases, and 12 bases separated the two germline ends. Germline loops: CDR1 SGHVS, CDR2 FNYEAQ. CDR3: CASGDRRNEKLFF. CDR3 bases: TGTGCCAGCGGAGACAGGAGAAATGAAAAACTGTTTTTT. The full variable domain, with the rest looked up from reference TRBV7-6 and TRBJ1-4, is GAGVSQSPRYKVTKRGQDVALRCDPISGHVSLYWYRQALGQGPEFLTYFNYEAQQDKSGLPNDRFSAERPEGSISTLTIQRTEQRDSAMYRCASGDRRNEKLFFGSGTQLSVL.

In DNA, the CDR3 is TGCAGTGCTAGGGGAGGGGGCAGACCCTCTAGCACAGATACGCAGTATTTT. This codes for CSARGGGRPSSTDTQYF. This sequence joins TRBV20-1 and TRBJ2-3; D is possibly TRBD1 or TRBD2 (7 bases each). Trimming stripped 3 bases from V and 0 bases from J, with 19 bases between. The CDR3 has 17 residues. In germline, CDR1 is DFQATT, CDR2 SNEGSKA (reference sequence).

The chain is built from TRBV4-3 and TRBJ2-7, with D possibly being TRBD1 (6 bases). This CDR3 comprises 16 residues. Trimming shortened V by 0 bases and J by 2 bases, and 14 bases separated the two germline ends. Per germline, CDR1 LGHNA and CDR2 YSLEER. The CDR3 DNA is TGCGCCAGCAGCCAAGATCCGACAGGCTTCGCCTACGAGCAGTACTTC. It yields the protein CASSQDPTGFAYEQYF.

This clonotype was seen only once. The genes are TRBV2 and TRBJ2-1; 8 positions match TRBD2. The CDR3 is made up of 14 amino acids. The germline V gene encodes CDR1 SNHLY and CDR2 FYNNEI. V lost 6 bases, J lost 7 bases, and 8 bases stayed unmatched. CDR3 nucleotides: TGTGCCAGCAGGGGGAACGGGGGGGCGAATGAGCAGTTCTTC. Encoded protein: CASRGNGGANEQFF. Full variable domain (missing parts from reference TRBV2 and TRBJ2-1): EPEVTQTPSHQVTQMGQEVILRCVPISNHLYFYWYRQILGQKVEFLVSFYNNEISEKSEIFDDQFSVERPDGSNFTLKIRSTKLEDSAMYFCASRGNGGANEQFFGPGTRLTVL.

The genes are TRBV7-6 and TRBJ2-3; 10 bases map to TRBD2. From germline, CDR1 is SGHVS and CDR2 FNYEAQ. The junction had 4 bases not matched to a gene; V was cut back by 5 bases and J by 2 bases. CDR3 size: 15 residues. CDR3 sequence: CASSQTSGYTDTQYF. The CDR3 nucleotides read TGTGCCAGCAGCCAGACTAGCGGGTACACAGATACGCAGTATTTT.

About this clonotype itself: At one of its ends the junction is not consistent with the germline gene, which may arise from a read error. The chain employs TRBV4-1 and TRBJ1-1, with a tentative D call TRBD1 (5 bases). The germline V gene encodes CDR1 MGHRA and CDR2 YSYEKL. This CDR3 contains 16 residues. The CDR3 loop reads CTSSPPTWTSNTEAFF. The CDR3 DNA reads TGCACCAGCAGCCCCCCAACATGGACAAGTAACACTGAAGCTTTCTTT.

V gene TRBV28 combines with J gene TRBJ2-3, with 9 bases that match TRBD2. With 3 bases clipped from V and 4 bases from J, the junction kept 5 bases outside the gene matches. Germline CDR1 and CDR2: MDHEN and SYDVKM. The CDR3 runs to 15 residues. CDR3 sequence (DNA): TGTGCCAGCAGTTTTGTAGCGGGGGTGTCAGATACGCAGTATTTT. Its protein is CASSFVAGVSDTQYF.

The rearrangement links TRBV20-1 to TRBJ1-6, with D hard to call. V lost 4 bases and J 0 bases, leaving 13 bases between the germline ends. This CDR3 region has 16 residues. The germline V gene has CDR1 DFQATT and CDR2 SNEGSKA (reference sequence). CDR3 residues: CSATALIVSYNSPLHF. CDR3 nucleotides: TGCAGTGCTACGGCCCTAATTGTCTCCTATAATTCACCCCTCCACTTT.

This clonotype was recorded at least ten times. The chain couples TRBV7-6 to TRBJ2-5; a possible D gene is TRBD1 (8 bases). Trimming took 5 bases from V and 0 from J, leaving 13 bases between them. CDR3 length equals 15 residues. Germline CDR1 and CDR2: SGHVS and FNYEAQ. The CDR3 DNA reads TGTGCCAGCAGCCAGGGGGCGGGGGACCAAGAGACCCAGTACTTC. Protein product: CASSQGAGDQETQYF.